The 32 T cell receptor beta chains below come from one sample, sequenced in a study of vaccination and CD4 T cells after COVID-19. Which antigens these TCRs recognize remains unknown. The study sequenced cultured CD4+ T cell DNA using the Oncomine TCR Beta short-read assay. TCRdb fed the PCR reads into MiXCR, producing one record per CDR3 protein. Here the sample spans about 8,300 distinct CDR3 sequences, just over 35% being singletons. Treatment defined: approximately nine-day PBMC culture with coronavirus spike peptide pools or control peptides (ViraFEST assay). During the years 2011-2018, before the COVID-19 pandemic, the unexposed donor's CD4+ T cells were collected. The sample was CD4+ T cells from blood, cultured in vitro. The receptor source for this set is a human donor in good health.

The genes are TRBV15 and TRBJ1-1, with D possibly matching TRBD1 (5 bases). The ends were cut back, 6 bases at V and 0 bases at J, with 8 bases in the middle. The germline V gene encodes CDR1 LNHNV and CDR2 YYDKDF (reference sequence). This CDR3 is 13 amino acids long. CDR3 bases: TGTGCCACCAGTCGGGGGGTGAACACTGAAGCTTTCTTT. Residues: CATSRGVNTEAFF.

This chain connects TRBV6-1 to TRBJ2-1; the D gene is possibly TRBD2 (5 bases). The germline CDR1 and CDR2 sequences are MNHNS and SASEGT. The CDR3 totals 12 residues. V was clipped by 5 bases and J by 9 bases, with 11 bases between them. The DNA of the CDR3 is TGTGCCAGCAGTCAAGACGGAGGTGAGCAGTTCTTC. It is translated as CASSQDGGEQFF.

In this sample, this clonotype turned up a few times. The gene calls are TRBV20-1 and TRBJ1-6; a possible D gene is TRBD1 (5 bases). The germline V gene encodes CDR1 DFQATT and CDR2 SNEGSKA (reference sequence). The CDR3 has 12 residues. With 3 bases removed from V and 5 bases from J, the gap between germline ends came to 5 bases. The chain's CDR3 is CSARDNNSPLHF. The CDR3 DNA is TGCAGTGCTAGGGACAATAATTCACCCCTCCACTTT.

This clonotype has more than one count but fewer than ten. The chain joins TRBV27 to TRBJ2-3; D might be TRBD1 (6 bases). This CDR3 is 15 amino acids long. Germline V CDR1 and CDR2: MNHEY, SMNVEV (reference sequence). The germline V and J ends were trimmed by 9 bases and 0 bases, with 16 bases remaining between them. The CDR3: CASRLGGASTDTQYF. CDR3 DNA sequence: TGTGCCAGTCGTCTAGGGGGAGCTAGCACAGATACGCAGTATTTT.

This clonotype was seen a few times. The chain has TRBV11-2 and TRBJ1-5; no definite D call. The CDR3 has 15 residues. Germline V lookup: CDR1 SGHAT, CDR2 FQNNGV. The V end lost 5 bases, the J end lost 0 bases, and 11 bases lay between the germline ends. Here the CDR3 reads CASSMDGNSNQPQHF. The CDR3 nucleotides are TGTGCCAGCAGCATGGACGGAAATAGCAATCAGCCCCAGCATTTT.

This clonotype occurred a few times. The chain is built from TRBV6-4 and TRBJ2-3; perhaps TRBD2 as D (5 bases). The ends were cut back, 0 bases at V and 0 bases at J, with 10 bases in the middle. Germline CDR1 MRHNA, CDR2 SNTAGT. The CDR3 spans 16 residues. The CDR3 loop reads CASSDSASSSTDTQYF. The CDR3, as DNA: TGTGCCAGCAGTGACTCGGCTAGCTCTAGCACAGATACGCAGTATTTT.

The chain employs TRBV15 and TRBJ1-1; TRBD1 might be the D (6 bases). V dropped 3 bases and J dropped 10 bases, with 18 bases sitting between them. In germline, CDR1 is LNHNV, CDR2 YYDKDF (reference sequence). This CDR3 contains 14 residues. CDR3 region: CATSSDSRGASAFF. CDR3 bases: TGTGCCACCAGCAGTGACAGCCGGGGGGCTTCAGCTTTCTTT.

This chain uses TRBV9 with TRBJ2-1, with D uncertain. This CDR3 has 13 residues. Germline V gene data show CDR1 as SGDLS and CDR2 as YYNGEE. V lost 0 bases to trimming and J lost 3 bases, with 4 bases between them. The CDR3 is CASSVADYNEQFF. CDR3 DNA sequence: TGTGCCAGCAGCGTAGCGGACTACAATGAGCAGTTCTTC.

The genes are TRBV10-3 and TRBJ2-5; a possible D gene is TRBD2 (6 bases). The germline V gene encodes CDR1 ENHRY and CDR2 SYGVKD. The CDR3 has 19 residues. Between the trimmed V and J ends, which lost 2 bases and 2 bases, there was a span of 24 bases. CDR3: CAISESVGSGRNPQETQYF. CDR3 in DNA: TGTGCCATCAGTGAGAGTGTTGGTAGCGGTCGGAACCCTCAAGAGACCCAGTACTTC.

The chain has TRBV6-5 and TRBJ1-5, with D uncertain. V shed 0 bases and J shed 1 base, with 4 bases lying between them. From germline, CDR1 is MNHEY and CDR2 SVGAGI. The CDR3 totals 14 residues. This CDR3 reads CASSYSNSNQPQHF. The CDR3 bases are TGTGCCAGCAGTTACTCGAACAGCAATCAGCCCCAGCATTTT.

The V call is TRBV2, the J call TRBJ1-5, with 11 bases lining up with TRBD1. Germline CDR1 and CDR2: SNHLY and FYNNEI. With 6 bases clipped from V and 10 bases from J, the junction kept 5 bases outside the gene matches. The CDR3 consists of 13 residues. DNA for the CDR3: TGTGCCAGCAGCGAGGGACAGGGGGAACCCCAGCATTTT. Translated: CASSEGQGEPQHF.

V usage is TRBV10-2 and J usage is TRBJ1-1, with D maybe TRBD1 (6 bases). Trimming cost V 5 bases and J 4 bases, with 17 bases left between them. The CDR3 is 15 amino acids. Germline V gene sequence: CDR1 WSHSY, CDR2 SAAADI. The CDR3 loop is CASSRSRGAGTEAFF. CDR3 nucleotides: TGCGCCAGCAGTCGGTCGCGGGGGGCGGGCACTGAAGCTTTCTTT.

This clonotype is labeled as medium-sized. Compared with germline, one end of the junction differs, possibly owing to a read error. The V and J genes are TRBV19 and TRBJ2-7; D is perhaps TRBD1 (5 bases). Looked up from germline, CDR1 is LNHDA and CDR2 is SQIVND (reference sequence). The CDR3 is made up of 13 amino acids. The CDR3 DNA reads TGTGCTAGTAGGATGGCAGGGAACTACGAGCAGTACTTC. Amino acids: CASRMAGNYEQYF.

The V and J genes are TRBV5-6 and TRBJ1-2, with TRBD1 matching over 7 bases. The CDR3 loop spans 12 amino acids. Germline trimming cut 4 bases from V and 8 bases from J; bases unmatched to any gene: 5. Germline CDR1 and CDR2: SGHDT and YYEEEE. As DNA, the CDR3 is TGTGCCAGCAGCACCGGACAGGTCGGCTACACCTTC. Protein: CASSTGQVGYTF.

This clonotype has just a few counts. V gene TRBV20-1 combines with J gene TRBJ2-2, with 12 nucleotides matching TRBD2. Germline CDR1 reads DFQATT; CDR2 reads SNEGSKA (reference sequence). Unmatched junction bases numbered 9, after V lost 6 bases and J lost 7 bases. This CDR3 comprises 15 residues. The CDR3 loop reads CSATLAGGPDGELFF. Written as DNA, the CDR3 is TGCAGTGCGACCCTAGCGGGGGGGCCGGACGGGGAGCTGTTTTTT.

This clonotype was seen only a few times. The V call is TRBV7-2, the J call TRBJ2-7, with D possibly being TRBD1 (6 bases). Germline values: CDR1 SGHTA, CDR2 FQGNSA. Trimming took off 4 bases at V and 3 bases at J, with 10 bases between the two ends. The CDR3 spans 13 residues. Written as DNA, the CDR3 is TGTGCCAGCAGCTCCCAACAGGGCTACGAGCAGTACTTC. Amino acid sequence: CASSSQQGYEQYF.

CDR3 in DNA: TGTGCCAGCAGTTACTCGCTCAGGGAAAATACGCAGTATTTT. It encodes CASSYSLRENTQYF. This chain joins TRBV6-5 and TRBJ2-3; weak D call: TRBD1 (5 bases). CDR3 length: 14 residues. V gave up 0 bases and J gave up 7 bases, with 11 bases separating them. Germline CDR1 MNHEY, CDR2 SVGAGI.

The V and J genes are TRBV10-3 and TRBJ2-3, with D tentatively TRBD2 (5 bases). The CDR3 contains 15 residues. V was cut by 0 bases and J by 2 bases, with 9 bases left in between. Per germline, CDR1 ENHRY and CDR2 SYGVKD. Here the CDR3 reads CAISESERITDTQYF. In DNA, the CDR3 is TGTGCCATCAGTGAGTCGGAGCGGATCACAGATACGCAGTATTTT.

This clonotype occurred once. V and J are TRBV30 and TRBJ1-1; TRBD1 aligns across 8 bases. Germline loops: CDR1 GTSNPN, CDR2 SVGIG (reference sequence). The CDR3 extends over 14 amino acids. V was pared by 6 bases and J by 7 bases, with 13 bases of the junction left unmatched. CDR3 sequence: CACQTGEMIGEAFF. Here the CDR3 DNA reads TGTGCCTGCCAGACAGGGGAGATGATAGGTGAAGCTTTCTTT.

The CDR3 DNA follows: TGTGCCAGCAAGGAGGGCGTCGCTTTCTTT. It encodes CASKEGVAFF. The rearrangement links TRBV27 to TRBJ1-1; D ambiguous. The CDR3 is 10 amino acids. The germline V and J ends were trimmed by 7 bases and 11 bases, with 11 bases remaining between them. The germline V gene encodes CDR1 MNHEY and CDR2 SMNVEV (reference sequence).

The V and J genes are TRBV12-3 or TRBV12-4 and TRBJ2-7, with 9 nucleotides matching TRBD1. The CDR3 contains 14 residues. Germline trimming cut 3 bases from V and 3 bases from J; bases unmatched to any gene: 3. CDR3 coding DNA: TGTGCCAGCAGTTTCCAGGACAGGGGCTACGAGCAGTACTTC. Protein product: CASSFQDRGYEQYF.

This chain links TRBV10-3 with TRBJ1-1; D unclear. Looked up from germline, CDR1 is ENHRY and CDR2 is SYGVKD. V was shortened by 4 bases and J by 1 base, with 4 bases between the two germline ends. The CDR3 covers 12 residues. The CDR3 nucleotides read TGTGCCATCAGTGTGGGGAACACTGAAGCTTTCTTT. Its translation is CAISVGNTEAFF.

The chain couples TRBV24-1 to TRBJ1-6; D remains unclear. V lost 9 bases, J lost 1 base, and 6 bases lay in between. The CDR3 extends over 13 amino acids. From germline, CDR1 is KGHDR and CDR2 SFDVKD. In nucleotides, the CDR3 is TGTGCCACCCAAGGGTCCTATAATTCACCCCTCCACTTT. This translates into CATQGSYNSPLHF.

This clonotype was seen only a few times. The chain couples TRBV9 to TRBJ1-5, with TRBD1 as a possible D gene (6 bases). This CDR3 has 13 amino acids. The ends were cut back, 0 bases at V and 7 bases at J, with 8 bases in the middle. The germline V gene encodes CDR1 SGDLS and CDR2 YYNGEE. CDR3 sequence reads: CASSVGGGQPQHF. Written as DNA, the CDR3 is TGTGCCAGCAGCGTAGGTGGGGGCCAGCCCCAGCATTTT.

In DNA form, the CDR3 reads TGTGCCAGCAAGAAGGACTCCACAGATACGCAGTATTTT. Protein: CASKKDSTDTQYF. The chain couples TRBV2 to TRBJ2-3, with D perhaps matching TRBD2 (5 bases). Trimming shortened V by 7 bases and J by 2 bases, and 10 bases separated the two germline ends. The CDR3 runs 13 residues. CDR1 is SNHLY, CDR2 FYNNEI, per germline.

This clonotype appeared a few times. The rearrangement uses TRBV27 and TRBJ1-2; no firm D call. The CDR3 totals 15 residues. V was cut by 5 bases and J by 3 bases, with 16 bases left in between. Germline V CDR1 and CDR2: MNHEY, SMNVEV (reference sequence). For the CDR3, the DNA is TGTGCCAGCAGTCCCCTTCCGAACATACACTATGGCTACACCTTC. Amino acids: CASSPLPNIHYGYTF.

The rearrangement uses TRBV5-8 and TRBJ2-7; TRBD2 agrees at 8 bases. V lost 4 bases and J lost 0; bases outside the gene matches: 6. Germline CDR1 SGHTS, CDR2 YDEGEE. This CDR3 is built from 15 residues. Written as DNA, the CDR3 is TGTGCCAGCAGCCACACTAGCGGAATCTCCTACGAGCAGTACTTC. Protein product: CASSHTSGISYEQYF. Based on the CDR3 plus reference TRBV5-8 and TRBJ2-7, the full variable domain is EAGVTQSPTHLIKTRGQQATLRCSPISGHTSVYWYQQALGLGLQFLLWYDEGEERNRGNFPPRFSGRQFPNYSSELNVNALELEDSALYLCASSHTSGISYEQYFGPGTRLTVT.

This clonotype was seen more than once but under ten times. The CDR3 sequence is CAWSFGSDQPQHF. The CDR3 DNA reads TGTGCCTGGAGCTTCGGGTCGGATCAGCCCCAGCATTTT. This chain connects TRBV30 to TRBJ1-5; no firm D call. Germline V CDR1 and CDR2: GTSNPN, SVGIG (reference sequence). Trimming cost V 3 bases and J 5 bases, with 11 bases left between them. The CDR3 is 13 residues long.

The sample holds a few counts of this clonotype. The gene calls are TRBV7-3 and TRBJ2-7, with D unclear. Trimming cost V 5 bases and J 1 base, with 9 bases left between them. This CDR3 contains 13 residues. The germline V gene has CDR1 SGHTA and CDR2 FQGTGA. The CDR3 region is CASSAGQSYEQYF. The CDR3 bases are TGTGCCAGCAGCGCCGGGCAGTCCTACGAGCAGTACTTC.

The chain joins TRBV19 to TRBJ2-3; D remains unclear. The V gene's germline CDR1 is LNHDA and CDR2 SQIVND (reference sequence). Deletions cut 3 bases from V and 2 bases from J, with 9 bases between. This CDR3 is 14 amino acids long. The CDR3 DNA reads TGTGCCAGTAGTATCACGAGGATCACAGATACGCAGTATTTT. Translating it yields CASSITRITDTQYF.

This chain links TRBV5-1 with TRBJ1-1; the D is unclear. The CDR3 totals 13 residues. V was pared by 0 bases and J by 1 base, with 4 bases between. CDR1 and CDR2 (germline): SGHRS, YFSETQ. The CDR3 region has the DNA TGCGCCAGCAGCTTGGGGGAGAACACTGAAGCTTTCTTT. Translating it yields CASSLGENTEAFF.

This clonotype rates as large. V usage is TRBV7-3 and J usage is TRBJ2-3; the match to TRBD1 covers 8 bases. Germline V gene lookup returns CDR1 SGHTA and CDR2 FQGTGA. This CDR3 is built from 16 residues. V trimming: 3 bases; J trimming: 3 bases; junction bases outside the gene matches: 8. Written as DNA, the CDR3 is TGTGCCAGCAGCTTTATTGGGCAGGGGGCGACAGATACGCAGTATTTT. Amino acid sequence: CASSFIGQGATDTQYF.